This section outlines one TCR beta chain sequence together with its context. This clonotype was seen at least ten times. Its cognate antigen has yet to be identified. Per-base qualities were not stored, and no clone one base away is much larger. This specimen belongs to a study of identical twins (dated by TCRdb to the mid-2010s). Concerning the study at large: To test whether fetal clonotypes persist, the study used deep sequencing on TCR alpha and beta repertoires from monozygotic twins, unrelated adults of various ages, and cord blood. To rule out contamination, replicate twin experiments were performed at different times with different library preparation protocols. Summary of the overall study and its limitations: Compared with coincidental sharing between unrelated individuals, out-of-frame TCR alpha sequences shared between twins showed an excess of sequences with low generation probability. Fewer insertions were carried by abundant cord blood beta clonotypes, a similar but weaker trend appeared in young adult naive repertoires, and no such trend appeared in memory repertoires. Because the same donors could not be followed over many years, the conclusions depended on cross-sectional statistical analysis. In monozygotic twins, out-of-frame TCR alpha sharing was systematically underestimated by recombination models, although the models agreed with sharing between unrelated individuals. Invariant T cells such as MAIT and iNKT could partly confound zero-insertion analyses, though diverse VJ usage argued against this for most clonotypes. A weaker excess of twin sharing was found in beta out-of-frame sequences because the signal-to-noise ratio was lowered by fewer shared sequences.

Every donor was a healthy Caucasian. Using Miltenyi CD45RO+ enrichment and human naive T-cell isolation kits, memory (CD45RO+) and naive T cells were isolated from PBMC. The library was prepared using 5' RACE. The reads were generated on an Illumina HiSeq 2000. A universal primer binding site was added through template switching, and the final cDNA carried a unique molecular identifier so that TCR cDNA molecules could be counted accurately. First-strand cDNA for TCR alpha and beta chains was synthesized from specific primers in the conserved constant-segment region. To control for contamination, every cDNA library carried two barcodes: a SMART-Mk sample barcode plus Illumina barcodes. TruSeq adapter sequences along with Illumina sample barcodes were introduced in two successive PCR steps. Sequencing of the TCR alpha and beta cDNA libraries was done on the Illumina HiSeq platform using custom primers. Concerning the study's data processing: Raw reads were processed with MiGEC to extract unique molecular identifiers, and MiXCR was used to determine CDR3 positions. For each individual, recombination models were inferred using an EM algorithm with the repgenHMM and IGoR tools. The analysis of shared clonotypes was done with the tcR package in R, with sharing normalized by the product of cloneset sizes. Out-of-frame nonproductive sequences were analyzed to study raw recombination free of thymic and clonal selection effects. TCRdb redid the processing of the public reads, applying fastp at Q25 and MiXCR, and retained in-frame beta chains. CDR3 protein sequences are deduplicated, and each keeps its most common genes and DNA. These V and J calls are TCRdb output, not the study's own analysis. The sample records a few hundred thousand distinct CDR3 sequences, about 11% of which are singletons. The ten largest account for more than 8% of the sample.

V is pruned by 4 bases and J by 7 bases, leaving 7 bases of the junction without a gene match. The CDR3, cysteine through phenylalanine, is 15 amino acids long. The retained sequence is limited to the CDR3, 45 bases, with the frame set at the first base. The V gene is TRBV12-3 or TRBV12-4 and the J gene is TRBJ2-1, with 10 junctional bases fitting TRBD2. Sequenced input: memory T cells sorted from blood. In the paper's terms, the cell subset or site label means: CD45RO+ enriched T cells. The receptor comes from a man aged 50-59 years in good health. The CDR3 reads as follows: CASSSSGLALNEQFF. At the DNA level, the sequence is TGTGCCAGCAGTTCCTCGGGACTAGCGTTGAATGAGCAGTTCTTC.